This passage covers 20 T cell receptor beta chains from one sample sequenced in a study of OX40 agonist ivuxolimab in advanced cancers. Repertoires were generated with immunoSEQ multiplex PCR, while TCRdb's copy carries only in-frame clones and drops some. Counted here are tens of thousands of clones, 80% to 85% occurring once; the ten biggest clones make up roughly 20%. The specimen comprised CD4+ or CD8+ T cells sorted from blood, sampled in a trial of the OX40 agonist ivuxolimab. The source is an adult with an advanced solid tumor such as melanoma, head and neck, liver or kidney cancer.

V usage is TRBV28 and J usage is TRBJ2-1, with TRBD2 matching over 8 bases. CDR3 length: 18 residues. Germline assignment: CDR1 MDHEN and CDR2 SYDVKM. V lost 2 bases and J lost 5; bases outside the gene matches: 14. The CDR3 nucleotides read TGTGCCAGCAGTTTAGTTCGGCTAGCGGGCCGTAGCGACAATGAGCAGTTCTTC. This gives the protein CASSLVRLAGRSDNEQFF.

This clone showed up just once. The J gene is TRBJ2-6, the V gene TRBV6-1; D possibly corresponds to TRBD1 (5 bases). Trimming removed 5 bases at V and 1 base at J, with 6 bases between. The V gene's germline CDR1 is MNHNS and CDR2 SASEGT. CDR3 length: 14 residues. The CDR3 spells CASSQGSGANVLTF. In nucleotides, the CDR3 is TGTGCCAGCAGTCAGGGTTCTGGGGCCAACGTCCTGACTTTC.

Written as DNA, the CDR3 is TGCGCCAGCAGCCAAGAGTACCGCCTGAGAACCGGGGAGCTGTTTTTT. Encoded protein: CASSQEYRLRTGELFF. The chain is built from TRBV4-3 and TRBJ2-2; D gene uncertain. The V end was cut by 0 bases, the J end by 5 bases, with 13 bases between. Germline V CDR1 and CDR2: LGHNA, YSLEER. The CDR3 is 16 residues long.

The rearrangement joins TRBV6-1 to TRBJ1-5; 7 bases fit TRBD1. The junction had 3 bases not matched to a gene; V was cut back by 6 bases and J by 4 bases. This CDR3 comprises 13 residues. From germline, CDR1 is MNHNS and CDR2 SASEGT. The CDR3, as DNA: TGTGCCAGCAGGGCGACAGGGAATCAGCCCCAGCATTTT. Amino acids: CASRATGNQPQHF.

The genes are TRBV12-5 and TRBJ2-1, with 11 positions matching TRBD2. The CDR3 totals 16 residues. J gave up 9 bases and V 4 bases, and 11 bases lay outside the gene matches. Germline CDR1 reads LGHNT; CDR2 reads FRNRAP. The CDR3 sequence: CASGSPTSGRIGEQFF. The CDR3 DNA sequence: TGTGCTAGTGGTTCCCCTACTAGCGGGAGAATTGGTGAGCAGTTCTTC.

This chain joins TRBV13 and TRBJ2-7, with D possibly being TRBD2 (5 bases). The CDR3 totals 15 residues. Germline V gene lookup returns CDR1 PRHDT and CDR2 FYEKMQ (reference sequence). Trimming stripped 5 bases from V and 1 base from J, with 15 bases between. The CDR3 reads CASSVAERESYEQYF. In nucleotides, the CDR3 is TGTGCCAGCAGCGTAGCCGAACGGGAATCCTACGAGCAGTACTTC.

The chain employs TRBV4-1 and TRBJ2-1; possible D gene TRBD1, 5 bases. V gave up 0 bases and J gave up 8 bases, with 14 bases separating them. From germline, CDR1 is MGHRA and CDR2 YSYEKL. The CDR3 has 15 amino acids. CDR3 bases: TGCGCCAGCAGCCAAGATCCCGCCTCCAGGGATGAGCAGTTCTTC. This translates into CASSQDPASRDEQFF.

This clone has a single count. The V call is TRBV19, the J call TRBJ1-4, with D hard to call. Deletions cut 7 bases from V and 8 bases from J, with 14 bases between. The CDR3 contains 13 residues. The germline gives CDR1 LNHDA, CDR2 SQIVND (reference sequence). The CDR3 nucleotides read TGTGCCAGTATGGAGACCCTGGAAGAAAAACTGTTTTTT. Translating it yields CASMETLEEKLFF.

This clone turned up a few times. CDR3: CASSLGVGSPLHF. CDR3 DNA: TGTGCCAGCAGCTTGGGGGTTGGGTCACCCCTCCACTTT. The chain recombines TRBV5-5 with TRBJ1-6, with D unresolved. There are 13 residues in the CDR3. CDR1 SGHKS and CDR2 YYEKEE come from the germline V gene (reference sequence). V was cut by 0 bases and J by 10 bases, with 8 bases left in between.

The CDR3 region is CAWEVRDRGPQRSRNTEAFF. The CDR3 DNA reads TGTGCCTGGGAGGTCCGGGACAGGGGGCCGCAAAGGTCTAGGAACACTGAAGCTTTCTTT. This sequence joins TRBV30 and TRBJ1-1, with 12 bases fitting TRBD1. CDR3 length: 20 amino acids. Germline values: CDR1 GTSNPN, CDR2 SVGIG (reference sequence). V dropped 5 bases and J dropped 1; count of bases not matched to a gene: 20.

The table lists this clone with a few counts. The CDR3: CASSLASGGQETQYF. CDR3 nucleotide sequence: TGTGCCAGCAGCTTAGCTAGCGGGGGTCAAGAGACCCAGTACTTC. The chain combines TRBV7-3 with TRBJ2-5; 10 bases match TRBD2. The CDR3 is 15 amino acids. The J segment lost 2 bases and the V segment lost 2 bases, leaving 2 bases of the junction unmatched. Per the germline V gene, CDR1 is SGHTA and CDR2 is FQGTGA. The entire variable domain, with the rest obtained from reference TRBV7-3 and TRBJ2-5, is as follows: GAGVSQTPSNKVTEKGKYVELRCDPISGHTALYWYRQSLGQGPEFLIYFQGTGAADDSGLPNDRFFAVRPEGSVSTLKIQRTERGDSAVYLCASSLASGGQETQYFGPGTRLLVL.

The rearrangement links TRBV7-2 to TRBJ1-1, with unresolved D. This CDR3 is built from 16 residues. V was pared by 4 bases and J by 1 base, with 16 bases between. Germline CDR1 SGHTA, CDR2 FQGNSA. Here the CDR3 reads CASSSEGWAGNTEAFF. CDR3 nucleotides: TGTGCCAGCAGCTCGGAGGGTTGGGCGGGGAACACTGAAGCTTTCTTT.

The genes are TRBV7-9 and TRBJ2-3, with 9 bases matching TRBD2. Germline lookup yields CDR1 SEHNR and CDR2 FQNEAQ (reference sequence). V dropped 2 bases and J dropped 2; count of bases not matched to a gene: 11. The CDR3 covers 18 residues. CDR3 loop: CASSLRRFSGGPTDTQYF. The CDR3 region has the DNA TGTGCCAGCAGCTTACGTAGGTTCAGCGGGGGGCCCACAGATACGCAGTATTTT.

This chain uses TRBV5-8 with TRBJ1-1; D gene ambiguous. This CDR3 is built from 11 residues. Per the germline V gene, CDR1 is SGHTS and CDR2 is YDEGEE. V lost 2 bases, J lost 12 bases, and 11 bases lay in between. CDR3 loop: CASSFWGKSFF. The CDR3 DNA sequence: TGTGCCAGCAGCTTTTGGGGTAAATCTTTCTTT.

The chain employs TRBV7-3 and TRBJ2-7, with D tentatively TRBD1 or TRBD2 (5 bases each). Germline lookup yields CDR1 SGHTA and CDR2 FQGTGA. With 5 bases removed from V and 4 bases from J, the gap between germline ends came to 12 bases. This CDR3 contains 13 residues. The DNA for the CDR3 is TGTGCCAGCAGCCGGGACCCAGGGTACGAGCAGTACTTC. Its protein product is CASSRDPGYEQYF.

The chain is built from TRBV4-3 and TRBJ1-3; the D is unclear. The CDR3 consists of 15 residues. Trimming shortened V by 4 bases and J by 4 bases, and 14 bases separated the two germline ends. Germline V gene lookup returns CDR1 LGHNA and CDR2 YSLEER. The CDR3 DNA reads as TGCGCCAGCAGCCCCCGGTTTGGGTCGGGAAACACCATATATTTT. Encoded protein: CASSPRFGSGNTIYF.

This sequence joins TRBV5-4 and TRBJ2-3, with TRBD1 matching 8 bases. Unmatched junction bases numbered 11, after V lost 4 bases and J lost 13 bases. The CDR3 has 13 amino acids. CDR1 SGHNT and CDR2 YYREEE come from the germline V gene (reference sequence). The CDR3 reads CASSAGGSGPEYF. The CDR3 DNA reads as TGTGCCAGCAGCGCAGGGGGCAGTGGTCCCGAGTATTTT.

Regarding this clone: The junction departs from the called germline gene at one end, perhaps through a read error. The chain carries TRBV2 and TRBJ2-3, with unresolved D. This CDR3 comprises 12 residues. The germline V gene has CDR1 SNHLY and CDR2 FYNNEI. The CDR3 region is CASGAQPDSQYF. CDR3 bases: TGTGCCAGCGGAGCGCAACCAGATTCGCAGTATTTT.

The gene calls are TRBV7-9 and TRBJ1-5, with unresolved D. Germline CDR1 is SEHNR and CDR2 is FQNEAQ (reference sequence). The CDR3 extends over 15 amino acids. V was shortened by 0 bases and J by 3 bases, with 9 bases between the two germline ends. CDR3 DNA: TGTGCCAGCAGCTTAGCTGGGCAGGACAATCAGCCCCAGCATTTT. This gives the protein CASSLAGQDNQPQHF.

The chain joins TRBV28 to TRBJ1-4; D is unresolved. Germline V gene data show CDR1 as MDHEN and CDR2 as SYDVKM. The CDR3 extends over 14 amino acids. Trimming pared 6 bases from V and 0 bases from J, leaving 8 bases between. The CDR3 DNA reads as TGTGCCAGCAGCCCGGGTTCAACTAATGAAAAACTGTTTTTT. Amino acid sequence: CASSPGSTNEKLFF.